A single sample is the source of the 27 T cell receptor beta chains below, sequenced in a study of lymphopenia after photon versus proton radiotherapy. Clones were read by immunoSEQ multiplex PCR, and TCRdb kept only the in-frame ones, dropping some. Among about 39,000 clones listed, roughly 92% were seen once. The material sequenced was peripheral blood, taken from a patient treated with photon-based radiotherapy. These receptors all stem from a man aged 55 to 70 with cholangiocarcinoma.

This chain links TRBV18 with TRBJ2-7; 13 bases are a match to TRBD2. Germline CDR1 reads KGHSH; CDR2 reads LQKENI. V trimming: 6 bases; J trimming: 4 bases; junction bases outside the gene matches: 6. This CDR3 is 15 amino acids long. CDR3 loop: CASSPGLAGTYEQYF. CDR3 sequence (DNA): TGTGCCAGCTCGCCGGGACTAGCGGGAACTTACGAGCAGTACTTC.

The rearrangement joins TRBV14 to TRBJ2-7; perhaps TRBD2 as D (6 bases). The V end lost 2 bases, the J end lost 4 bases, and 9 bases lay between the germline ends. The CDR3 extends over 13 amino acids. The germline V gene encodes CDR1 SGHDN and CDR2 FVKESK. CDR3 DNA sequence: TGTGCCAGCAGCCAATTGGGGAGGTACGAGCAGTACTTC. It encodes CASSQLGRYEQYF.

This chain joins TRBV5-1 and TRBJ1-2, with a tentative D call TRBD1 (5 bases). Germline values: CDR1 SGHRS, CDR2 YFSETQ. The V gene lost 4 bases and the J gene lost 3 bases, with 7 bases spanning the gap. The CDR3 is made up of 12 amino acids. DNA for the CDR3: TGCGCCAGCAGCCCGACAGACTATGGCTACACCTTC. It encodes CASSPTDYGYTF. Together with reference TRBV5-1 and TRBJ1-2, the CDR3 gives the full variable domain: KAGVTQTPRYLIKTRGQQVTLSCSPISGHRSVSWYQQTPGQGLQFLFEYFSETQRNKGNFPGRFSGRQFSNSRSEMNVSTLELGDSALYLCASSPTDYGYTFGSGTRLTVV.

The rearrangement uses TRBV6-4 and TRBJ1-2; 11 positions agree with TRBD1. CDR1 MRHNA and CDR2 SNTAGT come from the germline V gene. Trimming took 6 bases from V and 8 from J; bases not matched to a gene: 14. CDR3 size: 16 residues. CDR3 nucleotides: TGTGCCAGCAGGGATACATCCGGGACAGGGGGTCGGGGCTACACCTTC. Translation gives CASRDTSGTGGRGYTF.

This sequence joins TRBV5-1 and TRBJ2-5; possibly TRBD1 for D (6 bases). V was clipped by 4 bases and J by 2 bases, with 21 bases between them. CDR1 and CDR2 from the germline V gene are SGHRS and YFSETQ. The CDR3 runs to 17 residues. CDR3 coding DNA: TGCGCCAGCAGCACCGGACAGTCCAATACACTACAAGAGACCCAGTACTTC. This gives the protein CASSTGQSNTLQETQYF.

This chain connects TRBV25-1 to TRBJ1-2, with 8 bases lining up with TRBD1. V was pared by 2 bases and J by 2 bases, with 7 bases of the junction left unmatched. The length of the CDR3 is 16 residues. The germline CDR1 and CDR2 sequences are MGHDK and SYGVNS. CDR3 DNA: TGTGCCAGCAGTGAAACCCCGGGACAGGCGAACTATGGCTACACCTTC. Encoded protein: CASSETPGQANYGYTF.

The rearrangement joins TRBV2 to TRBJ2-7; D unresolved. Germline V lookup: CDR1 SNHLY, CDR2 FYNNEI. V was cut by 4 bases and J by 3 bases, with 7 bases left in between. There are 12 residues in the CDR3. The CDR3 sequence is CASSGSSYEQYF. In nucleotides, the CDR3 is TGTGCCAGCAGTGGATCCAGCTACGAGCAGTACTTC.

The J gene is TRBJ2-7, the V gene TRBV7-2, with TRBD1 as a possible D gene (5 bases). V was clipped by 0 bases and J by 5 bases, with 14 bases between them. Germline lookup yields CDR1 SGHTA and CDR2 FQGNSA. The CDR3 has 15 residues. As DNA, the CDR3 is TGTGCCAGCAGCTTAGCGTCAGGGTCTGGCCACGAGCAGTACTTC. It specifies CASSLASGSGHEQYF.

This chain connects TRBV6-1 to TRBJ1-2; the D is unclear. Germline CDR1 and CDR2: MNHNS and SASEGT. Trimming shortened V by 2 bases and J by 1 base, and 8 bases separated the two germline ends. The CDR3 runs 14 residues. CDR3 amino acids: CASSEKGINYGYTF. CDR3 sequence (DNA): TGTGCCAGCAGTGAAAAGGGTATTAACTATGGCTACACCTTC.

V usage is TRBV7-2 and J usage is TRBJ2-5; D uncertain. The germline CDR1 and CDR2 sequences are SGHTA and FQGNSA. V was shortened by 5 bases and J by 1 base, with 5 bases between the two germline ends. There are 12 residues in the CDR3. The DNA for the CDR3 is TGTGCCAGCAGCAGTCCCCAAGAGACCCAGTACTTC. Its translation is CASSSPQETQYF.

As regards this clone: Other DNA variants within this sample encode the same CDR3. J is TRBJ2-2 and V is TRBV11-2; no definite D call. The CDR3 length is 11 residues. Between the trimmed V and J ends, which lost 2 bases and 8 bases, there was a span of 3 bases. Per germline, CDR1 SGHAT and CDR2 FQNNGV. CDR3 sequence reads: CASSLSGELFF. The CDR3 coding sequence is TGTGCCAGCAGCTTAAGTGGGGAGCTGTTTTTT.

The rearrangement joins TRBV10-1 to TRBJ2-2, with 8 bases matching TRBD1. Trimming at V came to 6 bases and at J to 6 bases, leaving 9 bases not matched to a gene. CDR3 size: 15 residues. CDR1 and CDR2 from the germline V gene are WNHNN and SYGVQD (reference sequence). This CDR3 reads CASSPARGRSGELFF. The CDR3 DNA sequence: TGCGCCAGCAGCCCCGCCAGGGGGCGATCCGGGGAGCTGTTTTTT.

This clone was picked up one time. The chain couples TRBV9 to TRBJ2-1; D possibly corresponds to TRBD2 (7 bases). CDR1 and CDR2 (germline): SGDLS, YYNGEE. The CDR3 has 16 residues. Trimming shortened V by 3 bases and J by 1 base, and 14 bases separated the two germline ends. The CDR3 DNA sequence: TGTGCCAGCAGCGAATGGGGGGGCTTATCCTACAATGAGCAGTTCTTC. This codes for CASSEWGGLSYNEQFF.

The CDR3: CASSPSNYGYTF. The CDR3 DNA reads TGTGCCAGCAGTCCCTCAAACTATGGCTACACCTTC. The chain couples TRBV28 to TRBJ1-2; D gene ambiguous. Trimming left V 5 bases short and J 2 bases short, with 6 bases between. The CDR3 has 12 residues. CDR1 is MDHEN and CDR2 is SYDVKM in the germline V gene.

The chain joins TRBV7-3 to TRBJ1-1, with D unclear. Trimming stripped 2 bases from V and 3 bases from J, with 10 bases between. CDR1 SGHTA and CDR2 FQGTGA come from the germline V gene. The CDR3 loop spans 14 amino acids. The CDR3 reads CASSLDGRYTEAFF. The CDR3 bases are TGTGCCAGCAGCTTAGACGGCAGATACACTGAAGCTTTCTTT.

This clone has only one observation. V and J are TRBV7-2 and TRBJ2-3; D may be TRBD2 (5 bases). The CDR3 runs to 14 residues. The germline CDR1 and CDR2 sequences are SGHTA and FQGNSA. The V and J ends lost 0 bases and 1 base respectively, with 5 bases between them. The chain's CDR3 is CASSLARGTDTQYF. DNA for the CDR3: TGTGCCAGCAGCTTAGCGCGGGGCACAGATACGCAGTATTTT.

The chain uses TRBV28 and TRBJ2-7; TRBD2 agrees at 7 bases. Germline values: CDR1 MDHEN, CDR2 SYDVKM. V gave up 2 bases and J gave up 7 bases; unmatched junction bases: 11. The CDR3 runs to 15 residues. This CDR3 reads CASSLPLGRVEEQYF. Here the CDR3 DNA reads TGTGCCAGCAGTTTACCCCTGGGGAGGGTTGAGGAGCAGTACTTC.

This chain uses TRBV6-5 with TRBJ1-2, with a tentative D call TRBD1 (5 bases). Germline V lookup: CDR1 MNHEY, CDR2 SVGAGI. The ends were cut back, 2 bases at V and 3 bases at J, with 10 bases in the middle. CDR3 length: 14 amino acids. CDR3 nucleotides: TGTGCCAGCAGTTACACGACAGCCGACTATGGCTACACCTTC. Protein product: CASSYTTADYGYTF.

V gene TRBV11-3 combines with J gene TRBJ1-1; D not certain. In germline, CDR1 is SGHNT, CDR2 YENEEA. The CDR3 extends over 13 amino acids. V was cut by 1 base and J by 9 bases, with 12 bases left in between. CDR3 amino acids: CASSLAEQEKAFF. The CDR3 DNA sequence: TGTGCCAGCAGCTTAGCCGAACAAGAGAAAGCTTTCTTT. The whole variable domain, filled in from reference TRBV11-3 and TRBJ1-1, reads EAGVVQSPRYKIIEKKQPVAFWCNPISGHNTLYWYLQNLGQGPELLIRYENEEAVDDSQLPKDRFSAERLKGVDSTLKIQPAELGDSAVYLCASSLAEQEKAFFGQGTRLTVV.

The V and J genes are TRBV5-1 and TRBJ2-5; D is tentatively TRBD1 or TRBD2 (5 bases each). Trimming took 3 bases from V and 3 from J, leaving 12 bases between them. Germline CDR1 reads SGHRS; CDR2 reads YFSETQ. The length of the CDR3 is 14 residues. CDR3 protein: CASSSGTVEETQYF. The DNA of the CDR3 is TGCGCCAGCAGCTCGGGGACCGTGGAAGAGACCCAGTACTTC.

The genes are TRBV5-6 and TRBJ1-6; weak D call: TRBD1 (6 bases). V lost 1 base to trimming and J lost 4 bases, with 12 bases between them. This CDR3 region has 16 residues. Germline V gene lookup returns CDR1 SGHDT and CDR2 YYEEEE. The CDR3 sequence is CASSLWGPVYNSPLHF. The CDR3, as DNA: TGTGCCAGCAGCTTGTGGGGGCCCGTTTATAATTCACCCCTCCACTTT.

This chain links TRBV4-2 with TRBJ1-2; TRBD1 agrees at 11 bases. The ends lost 2 bases at V and 1 base at J; junction bases unmatched: 3. The CDR3 spans 16 residues. Germline V gives CDR1 LGHNA, CDR2 YNFKEQ. This CDR3 is CASSQPGQGGNYGYTF. CDR3 nucleotide sequence: TGTGCCAGCAGCCAACCGGGACAGGGGGGTAACTATGGCTACACCTTC.

V and J are TRBV7-3 and TRBJ2-2; the D call may be TRBD1 or TRBD2 (5 bases each). V was cut by 10 bases and J by 8 bases, with 17 bases left in between. Germline V gives CDR1 SGHTA, CDR2 FQGTGA. This CDR3 spans 13 amino acids. The CDR3 spells CATSGPGRGELFF. The CDR3 DNA follows: TGTGCCACATCCGGACCGGGGCGTGGGGAGCTGTTTTTT.

The chain uses TRBV5-4 and TRBJ2-7; TRBD2 matches 8 bases. The CDR3 extends over 13 amino acids. V lost 5 bases and J lost 3; bases outside the gene matches: 4. Germline V gives CDR1 SGHNT, CDR2 YYREEE (reference sequence). The CDR3 spells CASRKAGGYEQYF. CDR3 nucleotide sequence: TGTGCCAGCAGAAAGGCGGGGGGCTACGAGCAGTACTTC. Supplemented by reference TRBV5-4 and TRBJ2-7, the full variable domain reads ETGVTQSPTHLIKTRGQQVTLRCSSQSGHNTVSWYQQALGQGPQFIFQYYREEENGRGNFPPRFSGLQFPNYSSELNVNALELDDSALYLCASRKAGGYEQYFGPGTRLTVT.

The CDR3 DNA sequence: TGTGCCAGCAGCTTAGGTAGCGGGCTGAGCACAGATACGCAGTATTTT. It specifies CASSLGSGLSTDTQYF. The J gene is TRBJ2-3, the V gene TRBV7-2, with 7 positions matching TRBD2. The germline gives CDR1 SGHTA, CDR2 FQGNSA. The CDR3 spans 16 residues. V was pared by 1 base and J by 0 bases, with 4 bases of the junction left unmatched.

This chain links TRBV6-1 with TRBJ1-5, with D hard to call. The CDR3 covers 14 residues. V was clipped by 1 base and J by 7 bases, with 11 bases between them. The germline CDR1 and CDR2 sequences are MNHNS and SASEGT. CDR3 amino acids: CASSEGSGWQPQHF. The CDR3 DNA sequence: TGTGCCAGCAGTGAAGGTTCCGGGTGGCAGCCCCAGCATTTT.

J is TRBJ1-2 and V is TRBV5-1; 8 bases are shared with TRBD1. The CDR3 consists of 16 residues. V lost 3 bases and J lost 5; bases outside the gene matches: 12. Germline values: CDR1 SGHRS, CDR2 YFSETQ. CDR3 in DNA: TGCGCCAGCAGCTCGCACCAAGAAACAGGGGGGTATGGCTACACCTTC. The encoded protein is CASSSHQETGGYGYTF. The whole variable domain, filled in from reference TRBV5-1 and TRBJ1-2, reads KAGVTQTPRYLIKTRGQQVTLSCSPISGHRSVSWYQQTPGQGLQFLFEYFSETQRNKGNFPGRFSGRQFSNSRSEMNVSTLELGDSALYLCASSSHQETGGYGYTFGSGTRLTVV.